Listed below are T cell receptor beta chains from one sample, sequenced in a study of shared clonotypes between healthy human individuals. Here immunoSEQ multiplex PCR was the method, and the copy in TCRdb shows in-frame clones only, minus some. The table has approximately 440,000 clones, approximately 71% seen once. Input material: PBMCs. Receptor source: a woman aged 40 to 50 in good health. Some clones in this sample may be carry-over from other donors' samples. Each CDR3 is given with its conserved first and last residue.

TRBV28	TRBJ1-4	15	CASRKTGFINEKLFF
TRBV14	TRBJ1-5	13	CASSQDTGEPQHF
TRBV20-1	TRBJ2-7	11	CSARTLHEQYF
TRBV30	TRBJ2-5	15	CAWSSRGFFRETQYF
TRBV7-2	TRBJ1-5	13	CASSSRGDQPQHF
TRBV7-2	TRBJ2-4	15	CASARSGVRGNIQYF
TRBV10-3	TRBJ1-2	13	CAIKSLGNYGYTF
TRBV4-2	TRBJ2-5	13	CASRPTGEETQYF
TRBV29-1	TRBJ2-5	13	CSALGLAGETQYF
TRBV18	TRBJ1-1	15	CASSSSGTANTEAFF
TRBV2	TRBJ2-7	11	CASSLRSEQYF
TRBV7-8	TRBJ2-1	16	CASSLGGLAGVNEQFF
TRBV29-1	TRBJ2-3	18	CSVEAVGLAGTHADTQYF
TRBV4-2	TRBJ2-3	15	CAPRVLAGVKDTQYF
TRBV6-5	TRBJ2-5	14	CASTLYLGVETQYF
TRBV5-4	TRBJ1-1	16	CASSPGQVSMNTEAFF
TRBV2	TRBJ1-5	14	CASGYGGLNQPQHF
TRBV30	TRBJ2-7	13	CARSVTVSYEQYF
TRBV4-1	TRBJ1-4	16	CASSQDSSRGYEKLFF
TRBV7-3	TRBJ2-2	14	CASSRGGATGELFF
TRBV28	TRBJ2-1	16	CASSAAATLGYNEQFF
TRBV28	TRBJ1-4	15	CASSSLGLTNEKLFF
TRBV27	TRBJ2-1	16	CASSPTPSGSGNEQFF
TRBV15	TRBJ2-1	14	CATSPLSRGAGQFF
TRBV7-2	TRBJ2-1	13	CASSGGTQNEQFF
TRBV28	TRBJ2-7	17	CASSLHDGLAGAGEQYF
TRBV27	TRBJ2-1	17	CASSLGLARSSYNEQFF
TRBV5-4	TRBJ2-7	19	CASSLAGASGRAVLLEQYF
TRBV9	TRBJ1-1	12	CASSVGDTEAFF
TRBV2	TRBJ2-1	13	CASWDGTYNEQFF
TRBV5-6	TRBJ2-1	16	CASSLARGTGYNEQFF
TRBV19	TRBJ1-4	17	CASSFSRVRLANEKLFF
TRBV6-1	TRBJ1-2	15	CASRVGLNLVGGYTF
TRBV5-8	TRBJ1-2	14	CASSPWTGADGYTF
TRBV7-3	TRBJ1-1	14	CASSPPGVNTEAFF
TRBV11-2	TRBJ1-1	13	CASSWSANTEAFF
TRBV28	TRBJ2-5	11	CASSRRETQYF
TRBV29-1	TRBJ2-3	13	CSVVRQGTDTQYF
TRBV6-6	TRBJ2-7	11	CASSYPPEQYF
TRBV18	TRBJ2-7	15	CASSPSGFLDYEQYF
TRBV10-3	TRBJ1-4	16	CAISEPSRDGNEKLFF
TRBV9	TRBJ1-1	13	CASSVQVSTEAFF
TRBV28	TRBJ2-7	13	CASSEGLTYEQYF
TRBV5-4	TRBJ1-1	13	CASSLYLNTEAFF
TRBV7-9	TRBJ2-1	15	CASSPDRASYNEQFF
TRBV7-9	TRBJ1-1	17	CASSLVRLGQSNTEAFF
TRBV28	TRBJ2-7	13	CASIRDRGHEQYF
TRBV6-4	TRBJ1-2	15	CASSDTGGTYYGYTF
TRBV5-1	TRBJ1-4	15	CASSLVGDINEKLFF
TRBV29-1	TRBJ1-2	14	CSVITRAGNYGYTF
TRBV29-1	TRBJ2-7	15	CSVSPLEREDYEQYF
TRBV5-1	.	13	CASSAGSTYEQYF
TRBV21-1	TRBJ1-3	14	CASSKIVRKNTIYF
TRBV5-1	TRBJ2-1	16	CASSLGLAGVNNEQFF
TRBV29-1	TRBJ1-2	12	CSAGGGVYGYTF